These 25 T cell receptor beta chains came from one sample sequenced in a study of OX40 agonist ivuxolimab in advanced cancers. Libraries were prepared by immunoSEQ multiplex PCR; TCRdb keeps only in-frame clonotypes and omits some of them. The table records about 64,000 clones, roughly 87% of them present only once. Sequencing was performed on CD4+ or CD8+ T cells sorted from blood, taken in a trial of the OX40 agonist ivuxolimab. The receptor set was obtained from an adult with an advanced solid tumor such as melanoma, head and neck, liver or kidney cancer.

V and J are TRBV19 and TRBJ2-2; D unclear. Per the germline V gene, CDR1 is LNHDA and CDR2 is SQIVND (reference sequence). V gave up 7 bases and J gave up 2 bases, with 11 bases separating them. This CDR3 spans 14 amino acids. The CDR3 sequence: CASTLGQNTGELFF. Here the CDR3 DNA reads TGTGCCAGTACCCTGGGCCAAAACACCGGGGAGCTGTTTTTT. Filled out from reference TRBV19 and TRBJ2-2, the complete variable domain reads DGGITQSPKYLFRKEGQNVTLSCEQNLNHDAMYWYRQDPGQGLRLIYYSQIVNDFQKGDIAEGYSVSREKKESFPLTVTSAQKNPTAFYLCASTLGQNTGELFFGEGSRLTVL.

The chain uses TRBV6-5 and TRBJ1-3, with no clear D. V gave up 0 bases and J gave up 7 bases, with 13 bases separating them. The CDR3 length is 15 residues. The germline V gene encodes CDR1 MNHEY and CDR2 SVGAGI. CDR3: CASSYSFSGMNTIYF. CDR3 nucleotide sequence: TGTGCCAGCAGTTACTCCTTCAGTGGGATGAACACCATATATTTT.

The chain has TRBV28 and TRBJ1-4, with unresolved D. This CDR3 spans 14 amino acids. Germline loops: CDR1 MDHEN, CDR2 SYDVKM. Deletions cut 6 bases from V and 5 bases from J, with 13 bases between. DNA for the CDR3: TGTGCCAGCAGCCCAGTACGGGGAAATGAAAAACTGTTTTTT. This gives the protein CASSPVRGNEKLFF.

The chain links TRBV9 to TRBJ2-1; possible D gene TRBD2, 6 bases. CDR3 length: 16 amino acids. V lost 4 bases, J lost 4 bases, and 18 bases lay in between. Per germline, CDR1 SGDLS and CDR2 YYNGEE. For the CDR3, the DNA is TGTGCCAGCAGCACCACGGGGGATCCGCGTTACAATGAGCAGTTCTTC. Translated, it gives CASSTTGDPRYNEQFF. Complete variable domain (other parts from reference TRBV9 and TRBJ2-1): DSGVTQTPKHLITATGQRVTLRCSPRSGDLSVYWYQQSLDQGLQFLIQYYNGEERAKGNILERFSAQQFPDLHSELNLSSLELGDSALYFCASSTTGDPRYNEQFFGPGTRLTVL.

The CDR3 is CASSTPSAYEQYF. The CDR3 bases are TGTGCCAGCAGTACCCCTAGCGCCTACGAGCAGTACTTC. The J gene is TRBJ2-7, the V gene TRBV28, with D possibly being TRBD2 (6 bases). Germline CDR1 reads MDHEN; CDR2 reads SYDVKM. Trimming stripped 5 bases from V and 2 bases from J, with 10 bases between. This CDR3 spans 13 amino acids. Together with reference TRBV28 and TRBJ2-7, the CDR3 gives the full variable domain: DVKVTQSSRYLVKRTGEKVFLECVQDMDHENMFWYRQDPGLGLRLIYFSYDVKMKEKGDIPEGYSVSREKKERFSLILESASTNQTSMYLCASSTPSAYEQYFGPGTRLTVT.

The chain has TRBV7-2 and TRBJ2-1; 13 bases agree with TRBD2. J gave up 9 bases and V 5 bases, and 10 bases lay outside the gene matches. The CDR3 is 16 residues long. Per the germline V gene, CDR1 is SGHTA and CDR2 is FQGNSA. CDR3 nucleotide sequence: TGTGCCAGCAGCGGCCGGACTAGCGGGAGCAGGTTTGAGCAGTTCTTC. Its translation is CASSGRTSGSRFEQFF. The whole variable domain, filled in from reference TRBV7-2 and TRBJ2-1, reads GAGVSQSPSNKVTEKGKDVELRCDPISGHTALYWYRQSLGQGLEFLIYFQGNSAPDKSGLPSDRFSAERTGGSVSTLTIQRTQQEDSAVYLCASSGRTSGSRFEQFFGPGTRLTVL.

The CDR3 region has the DNA TGTGCCAGCAGTCCCTTTGCGGGAGGAAAAAACATTCAGTACTTC. Protein: CASSPFAGGKNIQYF. The V and J genes are TRBV6-1 and TRBJ2-4, with 8 bases fitting TRBD2. Germline CDR1 and CDR2: MNHNS and SASEGT. This CDR3 is 15 amino acids long. V dropped 5 bases and J dropped 4; count of bases not matched to a gene: 7.

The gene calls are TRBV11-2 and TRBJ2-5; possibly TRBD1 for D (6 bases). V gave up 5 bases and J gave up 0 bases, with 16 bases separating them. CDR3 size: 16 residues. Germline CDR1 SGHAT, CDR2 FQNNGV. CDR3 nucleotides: TGTGCCAGCAGCATGAGCTGGGGGCGAGACCAAGAGACCCAGTACTTC. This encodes CASSMSWGRDQETQYF.

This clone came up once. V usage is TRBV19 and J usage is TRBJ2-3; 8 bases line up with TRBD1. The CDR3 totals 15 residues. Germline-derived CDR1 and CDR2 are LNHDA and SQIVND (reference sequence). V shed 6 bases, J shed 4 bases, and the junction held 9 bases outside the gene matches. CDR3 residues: CASRKTGEYADTQYF. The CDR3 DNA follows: TGTGCCAGTAGGAAGACAGGGGAGTATGCAGATACGCAGTATTTT.

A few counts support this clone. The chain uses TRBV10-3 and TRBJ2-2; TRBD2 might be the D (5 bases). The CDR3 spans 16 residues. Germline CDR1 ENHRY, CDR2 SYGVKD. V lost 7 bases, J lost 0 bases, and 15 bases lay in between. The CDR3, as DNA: TGTGCCATCAAGGGCGGGTCGGGTTCGAACACCGGGGAGCTGTTTTTT. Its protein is CAIKGGSGSNTGELFF.

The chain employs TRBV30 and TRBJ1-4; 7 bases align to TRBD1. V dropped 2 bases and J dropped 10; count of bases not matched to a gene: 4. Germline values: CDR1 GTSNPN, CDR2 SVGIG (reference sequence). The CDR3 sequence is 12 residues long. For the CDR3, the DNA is TGTGCCTGGAGTCTCCAGGGGGGAAAACTGTTTTTT. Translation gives CAWSLQGGKLFF.

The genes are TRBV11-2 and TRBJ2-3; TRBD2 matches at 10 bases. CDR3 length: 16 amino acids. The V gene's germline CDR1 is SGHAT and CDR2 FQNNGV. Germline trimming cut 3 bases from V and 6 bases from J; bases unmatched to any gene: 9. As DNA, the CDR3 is TGTGCCAGCAGCTTTAGCTCAGCGGGAGGGCCGGATACGCAGTATTTT. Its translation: CASSFSSAGGPDTQYF.

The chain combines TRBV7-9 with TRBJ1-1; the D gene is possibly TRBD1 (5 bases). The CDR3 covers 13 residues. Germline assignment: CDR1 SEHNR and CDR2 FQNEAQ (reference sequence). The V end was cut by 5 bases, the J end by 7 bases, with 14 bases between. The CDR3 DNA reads TGTGCCAGCAGCCCTCAAATCACAGGTGAAGCTTTCTTT. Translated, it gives CASSPQITGEAFF.

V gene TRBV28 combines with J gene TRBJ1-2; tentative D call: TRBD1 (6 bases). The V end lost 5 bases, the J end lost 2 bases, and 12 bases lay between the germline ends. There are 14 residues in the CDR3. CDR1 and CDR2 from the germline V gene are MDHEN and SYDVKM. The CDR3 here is CASSVTTGNYGYTF. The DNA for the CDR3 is TGTGCCAGCAGTGTCACTACAGGGAACTATGGCTACACCTTC.

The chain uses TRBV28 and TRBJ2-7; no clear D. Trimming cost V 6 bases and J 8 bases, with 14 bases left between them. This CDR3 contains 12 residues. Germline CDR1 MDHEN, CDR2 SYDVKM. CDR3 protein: CASRATPTKQYF. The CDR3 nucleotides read TGTGCCAGCAGGGCAACCCCTACGAAGCAGTACTTC.

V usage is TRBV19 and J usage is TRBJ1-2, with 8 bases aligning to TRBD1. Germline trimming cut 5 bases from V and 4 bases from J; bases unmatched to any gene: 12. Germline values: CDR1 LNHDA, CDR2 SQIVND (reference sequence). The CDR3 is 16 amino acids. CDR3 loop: CASSRGQGTLIYGYTF. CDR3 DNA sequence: TGTGCCAGTAGTCGCGGACAGGGTACCCTCATCTATGGCTACACCTTC.

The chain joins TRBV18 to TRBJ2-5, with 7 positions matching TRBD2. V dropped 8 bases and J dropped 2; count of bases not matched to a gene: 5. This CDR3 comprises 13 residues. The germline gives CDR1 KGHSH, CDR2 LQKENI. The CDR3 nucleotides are TGTGCCAGCACGTCGGGGGGACAAGAGACCCAGTACTTC. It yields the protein CASTSGGQETQYF.

Here the CDR3 reads CASSFRSGDTQYF. DNA for the CDR3: TGTGCCAGCAGTTTTAGAAGTGGAGATACGCAGTATTTT. The rearrangement uses TRBV7-3 and TRBJ2-3; no definite D call. CDR1 and CDR2 from the germline V gene are SGHTA and FQGTGA. The germline V and J ends were trimmed by 6 bases and 5 bases, with 12 bases remaining between them. CDR3 length equals 13 residues.

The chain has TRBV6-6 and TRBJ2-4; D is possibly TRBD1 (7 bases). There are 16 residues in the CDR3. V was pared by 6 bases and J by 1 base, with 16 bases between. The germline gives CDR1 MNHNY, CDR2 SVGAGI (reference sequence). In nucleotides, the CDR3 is TGTGCCAGCAGGGGAGGACAGGCGTACGCCAAAAACATTCAGTACTTC. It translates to CASRGGQAYAKNIQYF.

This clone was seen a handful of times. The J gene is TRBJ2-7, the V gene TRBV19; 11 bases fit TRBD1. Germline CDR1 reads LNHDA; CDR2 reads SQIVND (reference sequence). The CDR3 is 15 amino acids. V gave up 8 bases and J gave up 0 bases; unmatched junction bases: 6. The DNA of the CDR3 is TGTGCCAGTTACGGGGGGACAGGGGGCTCCTACGAGCAGTACTTC. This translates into CASYGGTGGSYEQYF.

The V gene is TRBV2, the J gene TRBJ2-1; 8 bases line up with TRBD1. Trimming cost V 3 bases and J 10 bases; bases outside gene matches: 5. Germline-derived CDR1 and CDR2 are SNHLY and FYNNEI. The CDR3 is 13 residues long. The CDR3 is CASSDGQGAEQFF. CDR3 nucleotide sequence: TGTGCCAGCAGTGATGGGCAGGGGGCCGAGCAGTTCTTC.

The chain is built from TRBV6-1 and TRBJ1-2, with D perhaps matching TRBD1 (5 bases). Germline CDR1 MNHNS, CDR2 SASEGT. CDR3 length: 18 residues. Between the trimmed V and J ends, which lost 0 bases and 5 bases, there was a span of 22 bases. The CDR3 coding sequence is TGTGCCAGCAGTGAAGCGCTTCCGGCAGGGAGTACGATTTATGGCTACACCTTC. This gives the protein CASSEALPAGSTIYGYTF.

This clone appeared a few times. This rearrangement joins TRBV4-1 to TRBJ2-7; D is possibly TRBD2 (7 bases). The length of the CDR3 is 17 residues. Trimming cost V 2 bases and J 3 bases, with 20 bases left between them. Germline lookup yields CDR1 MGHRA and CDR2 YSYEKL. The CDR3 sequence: CASSQSDGGANGYEQYF. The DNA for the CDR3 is TGCGCCAGCAGCCAATCTGATGGGGGGGCGAATGGCTACGAGCAGTACTTC.

This chain's CDR3 is CASSVGSGYISEQFF. The CDR3 DNA follows: TGTGCCAGCAGCGTAGGTAGCGGTTATATCAGTGAGCAGTTCTTC. The chain recombines TRBV9 with TRBJ2-1; weak D call: TRBD2 (6 bases). Germline CDR1 reads SGDLS; CDR2 reads YYNGEE. The CDR3 consists of 15 residues. V was trimmed by 0 bases and J by 9 bases, leaving 16 bases between them.

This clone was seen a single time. DNA of the CDR3: TGTGCCAGTAGTATATCTAGGAACACTGAAGCTTTCTTT. This sequence encodes CASSISRNTEAFF. This sequence joins TRBV19 and TRBJ1-1, with D unresolved. The CDR3 length is 13 residues. V was trimmed by 2 bases and J by 1 base, leaving 5 bases between them. CDR1 is LNHDA, CDR2 SQIVND, per germline (reference sequence).